The 29 T cell receptor beta chains in this list originate from one sample, sequenced in a study of blood T cells in healthy people across ages. The second PCR ran roughly 7 to 12 cycles with a sample-barcoded 5' primer and J-beta primers. TCRdb used MiXCR to reprocess the 5' RACE reads, holding one entry per CDR3 protein. The repertoire holds about 650,000 distinct CDR3 sequences, with roughly 32% as singletons. Input material: blood. The receptors come from a woman older than 75 in good health.

This clonotype was seen only a few times. The rearrangement joins TRBV6-2 or TRBV6-3 to TRBJ2-2, with TRBD2 matching over 7 bases. CDR3 length: 16 amino acids. The junction had 10 bases not matched to a gene; V was cut back by 2 bases and J by 7 bases. Germline assignment: CDR1 MNHEY and CDR2 SVGEGT. The CDR3 loop is CASSYVRDYLRGELFF. CDR3 DNA: TGTGCCAGCAGTTACGTCCGGGACTACCTCCGCGGGGAGCTGTTTTTT.

This clonotype was seen repeatedly, ten times or more. This rearrangement joins TRBV20-1 to TRBJ1-2; D is ambiguous. V was trimmed by 3 bases and J by 2 bases, leaving 10 bases between them. CDR1 is DFQATT, CDR2 SNEGSKA, per germline (reference sequence). The CDR3 runs 13 residues. CDR3: CSASKGQNYGYTF. For the CDR3, the DNA is TGCAGTGCTAGCAAGGGCCAAAACTATGGCTACACCTTC.

V usage is TRBV18 and J usage is TRBJ2-5; 8 bases agree with TRBD2. Germline CDR1 and CDR2: KGHSH and LQKENI. The CDR3 runs to 16 residues. J was trimmed by 1 base and V by 2 bases; bases with no gene match: 6. DNA of the CDR3: TGTGCCAGCTCACCATACGGGAGCGGGAGCCAAGAGACCCAGTACTTC. Translation: CASSPYGSGSQETQYF.

The chain carries TRBV6-2 or TRBV6-3 and TRBJ2-7, with a possible D match to TRBD2 (6 bases). The CDR3 covers 13 residues. V was cut by 6 bases and J by 5 bases, with 14 bases left in between. The germline CDR1 and CDR2 sequences are MNHEY and SVGEGT. Here the CDR3 DNA reads TGTGCCAGCAGCCCTCGGACTATCCACGAGCAGTACTTC. The encoded protein is CASSPRTIHEQYF.

This clonotype was detected ten times or more. The chain links TRBV6-1 to TRBJ1-2; TRBD1 matches 7 bases. The CDR3 consists of 14 residues. V gave up 7 bases and J gave up 1 base; unmatched junction bases: 6. Germline values: CDR1 MNHNS, CDR2 SASEGT. CDR3 sequence reads: CASKDRAVNYGYTF. Here the CDR3 DNA reads TGTGCCAGCAAAGACAGGGCGGTTAACTATGGCTACACCTTC.

This clonotype was observed a handful of times. The chain combines TRBV6-1 with TRBJ2-7; the D gene is possibly TRBD2 (5 bases). The germline V gene encodes CDR1 MNHNS and CDR2 SASEGT. V lost 0 bases and J 2 bases, leaving 20 bases between the germline ends. This CDR3 is 18 amino acids long. The CDR3 sequence is CASSEAALGASGPYEQYF. In nucleotides, the CDR3 is TGTGCCAGCAGTGAAGCGGCGTTGGGAGCGTCGGGCCCCTACGAGCAGTACTTC.

The J gene is TRBJ2-1, the V gene TRBV20-1, with 7 bases matching TRBD2. Germline values: CDR1 DFQATT, CDR2 SNEGSKA (reference sequence). The CDR3 sequence is 13 residues long. With V trimmed by 7 bases and J by 5 bases, 8 bases remained unmatched. The CDR3 DNA sequence: TGCAGTGTCAACGGGAGGAATCACAATGAGCAGTTCTTC. Translating gives CSVNGRNHNEQFF.

This clonotype was counted once. The junction does not match germline at one end; this may be a read error. The chain is built from TRBV15 and TRBJ2-6, with 8 bases that match TRBD1. Germline V gene lookup returns CDR1 LNHNV and CDR2 YYDKDF (reference sequence). CDR3 size: 16 residues. In DNA, the CDR3 is TGTGCCACCTCGGGCAGGGGGCGAAGAGGGGCCAACGTCCGGACTTTC. As protein: CATSGRGRRGANVRTF.

This clonotype was picked up a small number of times. A single base separates this from a much larger clone, so it may be a read error. V is TRBV6-2 or TRBV6-3 and J is TRBJ2-7; D call uncertain. Trimming cost V 6 bases and J 7 bases, with 16 bases left between them. Per the germline V gene, CDR1 is MNHEY and CDR2 is SVGEGT. This CDR3 comprises 13 residues. CDR3 amino acids: CASSPSFAAEQYF. The CDR3 DNA reads TGTGCCAGCAGCCCTTCTTTCGCTGCTGAGCAGTACTTC.

The gene calls are TRBV20-1 and TRBJ2-7; 11 positions match TRBD2. J gave up 5 bases and V 5 bases, and 2 bases lay outside the gene matches. Germline CDR1 is DFQATT and CDR2 is SNEGSKA (reference sequence). CDR3 length: 12 amino acids. The CDR3 DNA follows: TGCAGTGCTTCGGGACTAGCGGACGAGCAGTACTTC. Its protein product is CSASGLADEQYF.

This clonotype was detected ten times or more. V and J are TRBV20-1 and TRBJ2-5; tentative D call: TRBD2 (6 bases). The CDR3 is 15 amino acids. CDR1 is DFQATT and CDR2 is SNEGSKA in the germline V gene (reference sequence). V was shortened by 6 bases and J by 2 bases, with 19 bases between the two germline ends. For the CDR3, the DNA is TGCAGTGCCAGTGGTGATAGCGGAACTCAAGAGACCCAGTACTTC. Its protein product is CSASGDSGTQETQYF.

This clonotype was recorded many times. In nucleotides, the CDR3 is TGTGCCAGCAGCCAGGGGGGGCCTAAGGAGACCCAGTACTTC. Protein: CASSQGGPKETQYF. The chain is built from TRBV7-6 and TRBJ2-5, with D tentatively TRBD1 or TRBD2 (7 bases each). V lost 5 bases and J lost 5, with 15 bases in between. This CDR3 region has 14 residues. The germline V gene has CDR1 SGHVS and CDR2 FNYEAQ.

This clonotype was seen ten or more times. This chain uses TRBV6-2 or TRBV6-3 with TRBJ1-2; D not certain. Looked up from germline, CDR1 is MNHEY and CDR2 is SVGEGT. The CDR3 sequence is 13 residues long. With 4 bases removed from V and 8 bases from J, the gap between germline ends came to 14 bases. In DNA form, the CDR3 reads TGTGCCAGCAGTTTCGGGGTTTCGGGCGGCTACACCTTC. Translation gives CASSFGVSGGYTF.

This clonotype was picked up many times. This chain uses TRBV21-1 with TRBJ2-4; the D call in the table, TRBD1, was not verified against the DNA. TRBV21-1 is annotated as a pseudogene. This CDR3 region has 15 residues. The CDR3 reads CASSSPLGRLLIQYF. CDR3 bases: TGTGCCAGCAGCTCCCCCCTGGGGCGATTGTTGATTCAGTACTTC.

A remark on this clonotype: A much larger clone lies one base from this, so it may be a read error. The chain combines TRBV9 with TRBJ1-1; no firm D call. V shed 1 base and J shed 1 base, with 5 bases lying between them. CDR1 is SGDLS and CDR2 is YYNGEE in the germline V gene. The CDR3 sequence is 13 residues long. CDR3 nucleotides: TGTGCCAGCAGCGTAATTGGGAACACTGAAGCTTTCTTT. This gives the protein CASSVIGNTEAFF.

This clonotype was detected ten times or more. The chain combines TRBV6-6 with TRBJ1-1; TRBD1 might be the D (5 bases). Germline-derived CDR1 and CDR2 are MNHNY and SVGAGI (reference sequence). The CDR3 runs to 11 residues. Trimming removed 7 bases from V and 8 bases from J, with 11 bases in between. CDR3 loop: CASKVRTEAFF. The DNA for the CDR3 is TGTGCCAGCAAGGTACGGACAGAAGCTTTCTTT.

In its sample, this clonotype was seen many times. The V and J genes are TRBV30 and TRBJ1-5; D not resolved. V was clipped by 7 bases and J by 5 bases, with 12 bases between them. Germline CDR1 is GTSNPN and CDR2 is SVGIG (reference sequence). The length of the CDR3 is 12 residues. The chain's CDR3 is CASSGEDQPQHF. As DNA, the CDR3 is TGTGCCTCCTCAGGAGAGGATCAGCCCCAGCATTTT.

The V and J genes are TRBV6-5 and TRBJ2-5; D gene uncertain. V gave up 6 bases and J gave up 7 bases, with 9 bases separating them. The CDR3 is 11 residues long. Per the germline V gene, CDR1 is MNHEY and CDR2 is SVGAGI. Here the CDR3 DNA reads TGTGCCAGCAGGACATTCGGGACCCAGTACTTC. Amino acids: CASRTFGTQYF.

As concerns this clonotype: This may arise from a read error, as a much more abundant clone is one base away. The chain employs TRBV11-2 and TRBJ2-3, with D unclear. V was trimmed by 1 base and J by 4 bases, leaving 15 bases between them. Germline CDR1 and CDR2: SGHAT and FQNNGV. The CDR3 covers 16 residues. CDR3 DNA sequence: TGTGCCAGCAGCTTAGGCCTAAAGCGTGGGGCAGATACGCAGTATTTT. It specifies CASSLGLKRGADTQYF.

This clonotype was counted many times. The CDR3 nucleotides read TGTGCCAGCAGCCAAGATGGGGCCAGGGGGCGCGTGAACACAGATACGCAGTATTTT. Its translation is CASSQDGARGRVNTDTQYF. This chain links TRBV3-1 with TRBJ2-3; 8 bases are shared with TRBD1. With V trimmed by 0 bases and J by 2 bases, 13 bases remained unmatched. The CDR3 sequence is 19 residues long. Germline V lookup: CDR1 LGHDT, CDR2 YNNKEL (reference sequence).

This clonotype was seen ten or more times. This chain connects TRBV6-1 to TRBJ2-7; no definite D call. This CDR3 is 12 amino acids long. V was cut by 3 bases and J by 6 bases, with 9 bases left in between. CDR1 MNHNS and CDR2 SASEGT come from the germline V gene. The CDR3: CASSEVSSEQYF. CDR3 nucleotide sequence: TGTGCCAGCAGTGAGGTTTCTTCCGAGCAGTACTTC.

This clonotype was found a few times. This could be a read error, since a much larger clone is one nucleotide away. The chain couples TRBV5-5 to TRBJ2-1, with D possibly TRBD2 on 6 matching bases. Matching the DNA end better, TRBJ2-7 makes the J call doubtful. Germline assignment: CDR1 SGHKS and CDR2 YYEKEE (reference sequence). This CDR3 has 14 residues. The CDR3 DNA reads TGTGCCAGCAGCCACCAGGAGGGTCGCAATGAGCAGTACTTC. It is translated as CASSHQEGRNEQYF.

This clonotype was recorded many times. The V gene is TRBV27, the J gene TRBJ1-2; the match to TRBD1 covers 9 bases. Looked up from germline, CDR1 is MNHEY and CDR2 is SMNVEV (reference sequence). Trimming took 6 bases from V and 3 from J; bases not matched to a gene: 8. This CDR3 has 15 amino acids. The CDR3: CASRESTGGHYGYTF. The DNA of the CDR3 is TGTGCCAGCAGGGAGTCAACAGGGGGCCACTATGGCTACACCTTC.

The chain links TRBV20-1 to TRBJ1-1; TRBD1 might be the D (6 bases). Trimming stripped 0 bases from V and 3 bases from J, with 17 bases between. The CDR3 extends over 16 amino acids. CDR1 and CDR2 from the germline V gene are DFQATT and SNEGSKA (reference sequence). CDR3 amino acids: CSARDHAGATDTEAFF. CDR3 nucleotides: TGCAGTGCTAGAGATCATGCGGGGGCGACGGACACTGAAGCTTTCTTT.

Worth noting for this clonotype: One junction end does not reproduce the germline sequence, and a read error may be involved. This chain joins TRBV27 and TRBJ1-4, with D unresolved. This CDR3 contains 13 residues. CDR1 is MNHEY and CDR2 is SMNVEV in the germline V gene (reference sequence). CDR3 region: CASSFRVGEKRFF. DNA for the CDR3: TGTGCCAGCAGTTTCCGTGTGGGTGAAAAACGGTTTTTT.

This clonotype was picked up many times. V and J are TRBV5-1 and TRBJ2-7; unclear D gene. The CDR3 has 16 amino acids. Germline CDR1 is SGHRS and CDR2 is YFSETQ. V lost 1 base, J lost 1 base, and 15 bases lay in between. The CDR3 bases are TGCGCCAGCAGCTTGAGTTCAACTGCGTTTTCCTACGAGCAGTACTTC. Its protein product is CASSLSSTAFSYEQYF.

This clonotype was detected many times. The chain uses TRBV7-3 and TRBJ1-1; no definite D call. The CDR3 has 15 amino acids. Per the germline V gene, CDR1 is SGHTA and CDR2 is FQGTGA. V was trimmed by 5 bases and J by 1 base, leaving 14 bases between them. CDR3 nucleotide sequence: TGTGCCAGCAGCCCCCTCCTAGGGCAGAACACTGAAGCTTTCTTT. Residues: CASSPLLGQNTEAFF.

This clonotype was counted many times. This sequence joins TRBV6-5 and TRBJ2-7; D unclear. V gave up 5 bases and J gave up 3 bases, with 17 bases separating them. The CDR3 sequence is 15 residues long. Germline CDR1 MNHEY, CDR2 SVGAGI. The CDR3 reads CASSPGGNVLYEQYF. The CDR3 region has the DNA TGTGCCAGCAGTCCCGGTGGAAATGTCCTCTACGAGCAGTACTTC.

This clonotype was picked up a small number of times. The V and J genes are TRBV2 and TRBJ1-2; no firm D call. Trimming stripped 10 bases from V and 5 bases from J, with 8 bases between. The CDR3 is 10 amino acids. Germline values: CDR1 SNHLY, CDR2 FYNNEI. The DNA of the CDR3 is TGTGCCATCGCACGGTATGGCTACACCTTC. This gives the protein CAIARYGYTF.